The T cell receptor beta chain described here comes from a study of resident and recirculating memory T cells in vitiligo. About the study: Genomic DNA was extracted from whole homogenized samples, with no cell sorting.

Clones were sequenced by immunoSEQ multiplex PCR, and TCRdb holds only the in-frame ones, with some missing. Counted here are 40,000 to 45,000 clones, around 90% occurring once; the ten biggest clones make up roughly 4.7%. Trimming removed 5 bases at V and 2 bases at J, with 12 bases between. Germline CDR1 is MNHEY and CDR2 is SVGAGI. The CDR3 sequence is 14 residues long. This clone was seen a handful of times. The sequenced sample consisted of blood. The chain combines TRBV6-5 with TRBJ1-2; D gene ambiguous. The receptor was isolated from a male donor with vitiligo. CDR3 protein: CASSPHGENYGYTF. The CDR3 region has the DNA TGTGCCAGCAGTCCACATGGAGAGAACTATGGCTACACCTTC.